This entry lists 15 T cell receptor beta chains sequenced from one sample in a study of OX40 agonist ivuxolimab in advanced cancers. The method was immunoSEQ multiplex PCR; TCRdb's version includes in-frame clones alone and lacks a portion of them. In the table there are under 100,000 clones, 70% to 90% of which are singletons. Sequences were derived from CD4+ or CD8+ T cells sorted from blood, sampled in a trial of the OX40 agonist ivuxolimab. Source of these receptors: an adult with an advanced solid tumor such as melanoma, head and neck, liver or kidney cancer.

The rearrangement links TRBV6-6 to TRBJ1-2; 9 bases align to TRBD1. The CDR3 consists of 14 residues. The germline V gene has CDR1 MNHNY and CDR2 SVGAGI (reference sequence). With 1 base clipped from V and 7 bases from J, the junction kept 4 bases outside the gene matches. The chain's CDR3 is CASSYLQGAVGYTF. CDR3 DNA: TGTGCCAGCAGTTACTTACAGGGGGCGGTTGGCTACACCTTC.

V is TRBV9 and J is TRBJ2-1; 8 nucleotides align to TRBD1. Trimming cost V 0 bases and J 0 bases; bases outside gene matches: 5. This CDR3 is built from 17 residues. Germline V CDR1 and CDR2: SGDLS, YYNGEE. The CDR3 loop is CASSVAPTGASYNEQFF. CDR3 bases: TGTGCCAGCAGCGTAGCCCCGACAGGGGCCTCCTACAATGAGCAGTTCTTC.

This clone has just one count. The chain links TRBV18 to TRBJ2-7; 14 bases match TRBD2. CDR1 is KGHSH and CDR2 is LQKENI in the germline V gene. The V gene end was trimmed by 5 bases and the J gene end by 5 bases; junction bases not matched to a gene: 5. This CDR3 has 15 amino acids. The CDR3 DNA follows: TGTGCCAGCTCAGGGACTAGCGGGAGTCGACACGAGCAGTACTTC. The encoded protein is CASSGTSGSRHEQYF. Looking up the rest from reference TRBV18 and TRBJ2-7 gives the full variable domain: NAGVMQNPRHLVRRRGQEARLRCSPMKGHSHVYWYRQLPEEGLKFMVYLQKENIIDESGMPKERFSAEFPKEGPSILRIQQVVRGDSAAYFCASSGTSGSRHEQYFGPGTRLTVT.

This clone was detected a few times. V gene TRBV7-2 combines with J gene TRBJ1-2; the D gene is possibly TRBD1 (6 bases). The germline gives CDR1 SGHTA, CDR2 FQGNSA. The CDR3 consists of 13 residues. V lost 5 bases, J lost 5 bases, and 12 bases lay in between. CDR3 loop: CASSGGGLYGYTF. The DNA of the CDR3 is TGTGCCAGCAGCGGGGGGGGCTTATATGGCTACACCTTC. Variable domain in full (rest from reference TRBV7-2 and TRBJ1-2): GAGVSQSPSNKVTEKGKDVELRCDPISGHTALYWYRQSLGQGLEFLIYFQGNSAPDKSGLPSDRFSAERTGGSVSTLTIQRTQQEDSAVYLCASSGGGLYGYTFGSGTRLTVV.

The chain has TRBV27 and TRBJ2-7; 11 positions match TRBD2. With 5 bases clipped from V and 3 bases from J, the junction kept 6 bases outside the gene matches. There are 15 residues in the CDR3. Germline CDR1 reads MNHEY; CDR2 reads SMNVEV (reference sequence). The CDR3 loop reads CASSGVGLAGYEQYF. The DNA of the CDR3 is TGTGCCAGCAGTGGGGTCGGACTAGCGGGCTACGAGCAGTACTTC.

The genes are TRBV5-8 and TRBJ1-2, with TRBD1 matching 7 bases. The CDR3 length is 15 residues. J gave up 4 bases and V 3 bases, and 9 bases lay outside the gene matches. From germline, CDR1 is SGHTS and CDR2 YDEGEE. The chain's CDR3 is CASSWGQRVVYGYTF. CDR3 sequence (DNA): TGTGCCAGCAGCTGGGGACAGCGTGTCGTCTATGGCTACACCTTC.

The chain links TRBV19 to TRBJ1-2, with D possibly matching TRBD1 (5 bases). The germline V gene encodes CDR1 LNHDA and CDR2 SQIVND (reference sequence). The CDR3 has 14 residues. The V end lost 5 bases, the J end lost 6 bases, and 16 bases lay between the germline ends. CDR3 nucleotide sequence: TGTGCCAGTAGTTCTCGTCCCAGGGATAATGGCTACACCTTC. Its protein product is CASSSRPRDNGYTF.

The genes are TRBV4-3 and TRBJ2-7, with 9 bases fitting TRBD2. The CDR3 covers 15 residues. Germline CDR1 is LGHNA and CDR2 is YSLEER. Trimming at V came to 4 bases and at J to 4 bases, leaving 8 bases not matched to a gene. The CDR3 sequence is CASSPSGRLSYEQYF. As DNA, the CDR3 is TGCGCCAGCAGCCCGAGCGGGAGGCTTTCATACGAGCAGTACTTC.

This clone was counted a single time. The V call is TRBV2, the J call TRBJ1-5; D may be TRBD1 (5 bases). The CDR3 consists of 15 residues. V lost 4 bases and J 2 bases, leaving 12 bases between the germline ends. Germline V gene sequence: CDR1 SNHLY, CDR2 FYNNEI. The CDR3 DNA is TGTGCCAGCAGTGGGGACTCCCCAGGCAATCAGCCCCAGCATTTT. It codes for CASSGDSPGNQPQHF.

The chain couples TRBV2 to TRBJ2-7; possibly TRBD2 for D (5 bases). The CDR3 is made up of 14 amino acids. Per the germline V gene, CDR1 is SNHLY and CDR2 is FYNNEI. V was pared by 3 bases and J by 3 bases, with 12 bases between. CDR3 sequence (DNA): TGTGCCAGCAGTGAGGTGGTTAGCGTCTACGAGCAGTACTTC. Amino acid sequence: CASSEVVSVYEQYF.

The chain joins TRBV6-5 to TRBJ1-2; maybe TRBD1 (6 bases). This CDR3 is 12 amino acids long. V was cut by 4 bases and J by 7 bases, with 10 bases left in between. The germline gives CDR1 MNHEY, CDR2 SVGAGI. The CDR3 coding sequence is TGTGCCAGCAGTTTTACAGGGAGTGGCTACACCTTC. This sequence encodes CASSFTGSGYTF.

This chain uses TRBV5-1 with TRBJ1-5; D might be TRBD1 (6 bases). V shed 0 bases and J shed 6 bases, with 13 bases lying between them. The CDR3 has 15 residues. Looked up from germline, CDR1 is SGHRS and CDR2 is YFSETQ. The CDR3 sequence: CASSLAGGEIQPQHF. CDR3 bases: TGCGCCAGCAGCTTGGCCGGGGGCGAGATTCAGCCCCAGCATTTT.

The rearrangement joins TRBV6-5 to TRBJ2-7; 8 bases line up with TRBD1. Germline V gives CDR1 MNHEY, CDR2 SVGAGI. The trim removed 6 bases at V and 5 bases at J, leaving 6 bases unmatched. CDR3 length: 13 residues. The CDR3 DNA sequence: TGTGCCAGCAGGGGGACAGGCACCAACGAGCAGTACTTC. Amino acids: CASRGTGTNEQYF.

This clone appeared a few times. The chain employs TRBV29-1 and TRBJ2-5; D not certain. This CDR3 is built from 13 residues. The V gene's germline CDR1 is SQVTM and CDR2 ANQGSEA. Between the trimmed V and J ends, which lost 1 base and 2 bases, there was a span of 8 bases. CDR3: CSVEAPGQETQYF. DNA of the CDR3: TGCAGCGTTGAAGCCCCAGGACAAGAGACCCAGTACTTC.

The chain uses TRBV6-5 and TRBJ2-1; 7 bases are shared with TRBD2. The germline V gene encodes CDR1 MNHEY and CDR2 SVGAGI. The CDR3 is 15 amino acids. The V gene end was trimmed by 2 bases and the J gene end by 4 bases; junction bases not matched to a gene: 5. The CDR3 loop reads CASSYKDGGYNEQFF. The CDR3, as DNA: TGTGCCAGCAGTTACAAGGACGGGGGGTACAATGAGCAGTTCTTC.